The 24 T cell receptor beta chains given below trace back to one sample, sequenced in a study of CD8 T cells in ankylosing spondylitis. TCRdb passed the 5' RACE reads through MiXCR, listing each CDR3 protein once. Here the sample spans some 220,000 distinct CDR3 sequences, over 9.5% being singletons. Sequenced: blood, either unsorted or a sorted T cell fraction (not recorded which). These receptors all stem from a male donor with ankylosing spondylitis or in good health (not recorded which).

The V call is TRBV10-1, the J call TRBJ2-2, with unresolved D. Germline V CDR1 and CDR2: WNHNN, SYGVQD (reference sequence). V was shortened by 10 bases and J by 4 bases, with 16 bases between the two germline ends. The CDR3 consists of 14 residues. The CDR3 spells CATREQTGTGELFF. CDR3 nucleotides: TGCGCCACCAGAGAACAGACGGGCACCGGGGAGCTGTTTTTT.

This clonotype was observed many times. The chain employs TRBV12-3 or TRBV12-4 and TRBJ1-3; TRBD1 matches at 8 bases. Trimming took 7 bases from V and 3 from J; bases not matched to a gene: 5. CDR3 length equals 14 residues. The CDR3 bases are TGTGCCAGCACCTTGACAGGGGATGGAAACACCATATATTTT. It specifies CASTLTGDGNTIYF.

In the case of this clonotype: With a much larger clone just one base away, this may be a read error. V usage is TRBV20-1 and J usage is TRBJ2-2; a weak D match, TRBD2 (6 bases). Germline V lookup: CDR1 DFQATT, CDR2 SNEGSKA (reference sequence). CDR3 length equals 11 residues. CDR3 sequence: CSALAGGDLFF. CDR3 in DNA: TGCAGTGCCTTAGCCGGAGGGGATCTGTTTTTT.

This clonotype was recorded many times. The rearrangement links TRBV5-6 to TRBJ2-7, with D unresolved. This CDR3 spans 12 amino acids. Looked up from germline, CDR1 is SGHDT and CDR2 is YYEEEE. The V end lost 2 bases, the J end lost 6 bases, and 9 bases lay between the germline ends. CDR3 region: CASSLDRLEQYF. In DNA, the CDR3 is TGTGCCAGCAGCTTAGATCGGCTCGAGCAGTACTTC. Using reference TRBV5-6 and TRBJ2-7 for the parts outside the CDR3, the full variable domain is DAGVTQSPTHLIKTRGQQVTLRCSPKSGHDTVSWYQQALGQGPQFIFQYYEEEERQRGNFPDRFSGHQFPNYSSELNVNALLLGDSALYLCASSLDRLEQYFGPGTRLTVT.

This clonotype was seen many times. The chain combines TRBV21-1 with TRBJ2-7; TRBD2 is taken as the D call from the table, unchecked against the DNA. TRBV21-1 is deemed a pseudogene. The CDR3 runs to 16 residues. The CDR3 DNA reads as TGTGCCAGCAGCATTAAACTAGCGGGAGACTCCTACGAGCAGTACTTC. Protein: CASSIKLAGDSYEQYF.

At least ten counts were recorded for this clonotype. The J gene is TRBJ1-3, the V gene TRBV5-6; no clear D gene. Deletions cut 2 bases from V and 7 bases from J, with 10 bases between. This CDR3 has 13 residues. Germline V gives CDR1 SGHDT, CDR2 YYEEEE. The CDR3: CASSLREENTIYF. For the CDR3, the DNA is TGTGCCAGCAGCTTAAGAGAGGAGAACACCATATATTTT.

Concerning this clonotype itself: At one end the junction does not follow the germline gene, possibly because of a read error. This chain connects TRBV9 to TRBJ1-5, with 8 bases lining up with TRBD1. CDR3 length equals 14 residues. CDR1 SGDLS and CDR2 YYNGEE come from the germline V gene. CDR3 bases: TGTACCAGCAGCTCGACAGGGGGCAATCAGCCCCAGCATTTT. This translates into CTSSSTGGNQPQHF.

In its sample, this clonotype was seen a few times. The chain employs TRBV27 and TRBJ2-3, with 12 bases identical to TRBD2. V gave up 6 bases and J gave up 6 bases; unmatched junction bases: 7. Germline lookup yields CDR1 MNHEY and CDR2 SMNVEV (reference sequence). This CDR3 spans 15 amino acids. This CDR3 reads CASRLLAGGSDTQYF. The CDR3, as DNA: TGTGCCAGCAGACTCCTAGCGGGAGGGTCGGATACGCAGTATTTT.

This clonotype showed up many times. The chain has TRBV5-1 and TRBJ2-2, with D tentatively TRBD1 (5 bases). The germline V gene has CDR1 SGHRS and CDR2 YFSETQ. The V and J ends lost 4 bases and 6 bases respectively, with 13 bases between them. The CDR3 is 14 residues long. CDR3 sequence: CASSETDPSGELFF. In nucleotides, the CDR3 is TGCGCCAGCAGCGAGACAGACCCTTCCGGGGAGCTGTTTTTT.

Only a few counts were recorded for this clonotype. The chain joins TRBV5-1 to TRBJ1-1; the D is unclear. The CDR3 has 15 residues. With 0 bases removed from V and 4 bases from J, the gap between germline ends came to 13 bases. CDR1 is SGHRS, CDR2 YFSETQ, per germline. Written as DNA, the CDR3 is TGCGCCAGCAGCTTGGTCCCAGGTTCGGCCACTGAAGCTTTCTTT. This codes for CASSLVPGSATEAFF.

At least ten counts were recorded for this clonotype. CDR3 DNA: TGTGCCAGTTATCAGGGATCAGGGGCCAACGTCCTGACTTTC. Translating gives CASYQGSGANVLTF. The chain uses TRBV6-1 and TRBJ2-6, with D possibly matching TRBD1 (5 bases). This CDR3 comprises 14 residues. The V gene lost 9 bases and the J gene lost 4 bases, with 13 bases spanning the gap. From germline, CDR1 is MNHNS and CDR2 SASEGT.

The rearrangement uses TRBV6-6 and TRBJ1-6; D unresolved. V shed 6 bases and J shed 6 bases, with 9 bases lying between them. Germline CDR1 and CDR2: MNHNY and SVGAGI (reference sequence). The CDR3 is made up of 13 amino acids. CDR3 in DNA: TGTGCCAGCAGCCCTGTCTTTAATTCACCCCTCCACTTT. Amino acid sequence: CASSPVFNSPLHF.

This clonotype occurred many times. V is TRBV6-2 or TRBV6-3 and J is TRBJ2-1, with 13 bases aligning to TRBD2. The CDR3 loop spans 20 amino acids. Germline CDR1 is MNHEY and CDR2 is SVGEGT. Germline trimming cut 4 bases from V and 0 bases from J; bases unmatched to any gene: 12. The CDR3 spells CASSFLGTSGTSGSYNEQFF. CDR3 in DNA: TGTGCCAGCAGTTTCCTTGGGACTAGCGGGACCTCGGGCTCCTACAATGAGCAGTTCTTC.

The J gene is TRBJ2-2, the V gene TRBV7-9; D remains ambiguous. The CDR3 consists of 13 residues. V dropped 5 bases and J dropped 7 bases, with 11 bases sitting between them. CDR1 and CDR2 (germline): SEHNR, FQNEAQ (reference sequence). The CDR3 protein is CASSPPKVGELFF. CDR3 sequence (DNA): TGTGCCAGCAGCCCCCCCAAGGTCGGGGAGCTGTTTTTT.

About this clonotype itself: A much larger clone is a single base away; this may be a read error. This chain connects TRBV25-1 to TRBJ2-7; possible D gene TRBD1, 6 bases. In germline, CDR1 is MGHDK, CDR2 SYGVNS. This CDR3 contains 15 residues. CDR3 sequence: CASRTSGGQSYGQYF. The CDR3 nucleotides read TGTGCCAGCAGGACGAGCGGAGGACAGTCCTACGGGCAGTACTTC.

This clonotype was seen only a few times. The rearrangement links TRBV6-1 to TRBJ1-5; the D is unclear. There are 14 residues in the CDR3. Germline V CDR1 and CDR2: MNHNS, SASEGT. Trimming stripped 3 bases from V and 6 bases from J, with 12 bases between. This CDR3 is CASSETLFIQPQHF. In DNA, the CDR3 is TGTGCCAGCAGTGAGACCTTGTTTATTCAGCCCCAGCATTTT.

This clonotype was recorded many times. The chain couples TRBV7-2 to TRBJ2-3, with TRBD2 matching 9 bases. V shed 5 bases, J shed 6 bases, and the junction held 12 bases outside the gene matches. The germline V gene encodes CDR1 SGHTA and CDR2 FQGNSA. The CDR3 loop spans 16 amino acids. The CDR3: CASSPSGGGAWDTQYF. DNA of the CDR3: TGTGCCAGCAGCCCGTCTGGCGGGGGGGCATGGGATACGCAGTATTTT.

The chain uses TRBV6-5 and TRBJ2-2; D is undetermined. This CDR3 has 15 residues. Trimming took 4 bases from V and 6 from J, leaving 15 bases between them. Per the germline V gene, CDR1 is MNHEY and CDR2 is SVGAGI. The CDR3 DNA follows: TGTGCCAGCAGTTCCGGGCCCGCTGTGGCCGGGGAGCTGTTTTTT. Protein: CASSSGPAVAGELFF.

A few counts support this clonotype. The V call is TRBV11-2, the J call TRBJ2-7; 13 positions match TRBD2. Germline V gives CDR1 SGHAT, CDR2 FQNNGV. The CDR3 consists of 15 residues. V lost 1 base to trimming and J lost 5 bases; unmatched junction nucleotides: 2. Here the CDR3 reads CASSLGGTSGNEQYF. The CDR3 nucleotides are TGTGCCAGCAGCTTAGGGGGGACTAGCGGGAACGAGCAGTACTTC.

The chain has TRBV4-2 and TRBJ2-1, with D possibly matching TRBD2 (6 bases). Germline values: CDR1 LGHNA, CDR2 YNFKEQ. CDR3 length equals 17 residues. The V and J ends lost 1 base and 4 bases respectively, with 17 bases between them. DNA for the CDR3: TGTGCCAGCAGCCAAGGCAGAATGGTAGCGGTTTACAATGAGCAGTTCTTC. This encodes CASSQGRMVAVYNEQFF.

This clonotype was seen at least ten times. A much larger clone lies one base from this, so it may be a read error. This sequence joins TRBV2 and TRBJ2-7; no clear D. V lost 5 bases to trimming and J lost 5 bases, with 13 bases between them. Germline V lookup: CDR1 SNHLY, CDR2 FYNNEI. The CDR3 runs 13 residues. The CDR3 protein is CASSPGPSHEQYF. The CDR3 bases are TGTGCCAGCAGTCCCGGGCCGAGCCACGAGCAGTACTTC. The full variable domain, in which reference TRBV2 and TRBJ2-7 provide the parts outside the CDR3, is EPEVTQTPSHQVTQMGQEVILRCVPISNHLYFYWYRQILGQKVEFLVSFYNNEISEKSEIFDDQFSVERPDGSNFTLKIRSTKLEDSAMYFCASSPGPSHEQYFGPGTRLTVT.

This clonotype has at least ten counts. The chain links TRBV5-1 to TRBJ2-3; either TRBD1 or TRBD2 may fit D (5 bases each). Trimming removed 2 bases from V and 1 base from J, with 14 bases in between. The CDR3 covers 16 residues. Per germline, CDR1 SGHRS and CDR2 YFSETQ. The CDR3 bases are TGCGCCAGCAGCTTACTCGGGGCTAGCCGCACAGATACGCAGTATTTT. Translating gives CASSLLGASRTDTQYF.

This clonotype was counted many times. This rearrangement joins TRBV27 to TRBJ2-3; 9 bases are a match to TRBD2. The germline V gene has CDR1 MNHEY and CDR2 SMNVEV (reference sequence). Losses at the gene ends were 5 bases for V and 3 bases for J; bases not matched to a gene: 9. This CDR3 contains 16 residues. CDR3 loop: CASSAQAGGRTDTQYF. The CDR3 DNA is TGTGCCAGCAGTGCGCAAGCGGGGGGCCGTACAGATACGCAGTATTTT.

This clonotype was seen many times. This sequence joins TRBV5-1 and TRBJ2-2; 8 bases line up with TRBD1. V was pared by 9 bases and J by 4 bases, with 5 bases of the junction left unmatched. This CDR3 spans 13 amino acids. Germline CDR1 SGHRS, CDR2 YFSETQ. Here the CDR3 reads CATPQGVTGELFF. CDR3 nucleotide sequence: TGCGCCACCCCACAGGGGGTCACCGGGGAGCTGTTTTTT.